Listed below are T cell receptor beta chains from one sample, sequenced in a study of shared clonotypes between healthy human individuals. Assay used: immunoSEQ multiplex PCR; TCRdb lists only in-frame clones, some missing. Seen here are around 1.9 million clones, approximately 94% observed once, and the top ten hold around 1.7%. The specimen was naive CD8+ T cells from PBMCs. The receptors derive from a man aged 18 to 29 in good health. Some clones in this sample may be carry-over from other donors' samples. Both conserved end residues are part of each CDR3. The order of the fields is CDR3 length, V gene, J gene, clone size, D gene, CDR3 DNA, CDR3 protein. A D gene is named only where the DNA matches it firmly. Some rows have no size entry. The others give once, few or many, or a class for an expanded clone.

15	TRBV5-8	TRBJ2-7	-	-	TGTGCCAGCAGCTATCCCCCGGGATCACCCTACGAGCAGTACTTC	CASSYPPGSPYEQYF
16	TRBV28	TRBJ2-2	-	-	TGTGCCAGCAGTCAACGCGGGGGCCCTTACACCGGGGAGCTGTTTTTT	CASSQRGGPYTGELFF
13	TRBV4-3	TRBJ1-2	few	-	TGCGCCAGCAGCCAAGACCGTGTCGGTGGCTACACCTTC	CASSQDRVGGYTF
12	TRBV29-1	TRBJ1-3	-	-	TGCAGCGTTGACTTAGGCGGAAACACCATATATTTT	CSVDLGGNTIYF
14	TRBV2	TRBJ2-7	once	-	TGTGCCAGCAGGGACCCGGGACGGAGCTACGAGCAGTACTTC	CASRDPGRSYEQYF
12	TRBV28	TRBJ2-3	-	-	TGTGCCAGCAGCCCCCACACAGATACGCAGTATTTT	CASSPHTDTQYF
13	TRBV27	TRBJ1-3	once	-	TGTGCCAGCAGTGTAAGACTAGGAAACACCATATATTTT	CASSVRLGNTIYF
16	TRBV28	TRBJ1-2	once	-	TGTGCCAGCAGTTTTACCCTACAGGGCGTGGGCGATGGCTACACCTTC	CASSFTLQGVGDGYTF
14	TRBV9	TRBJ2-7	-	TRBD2	TGTGCCAGCAGCGGGGGGACTAGCGGGTACGAGCAGTACTTC	CASSGGTSGYEQYF
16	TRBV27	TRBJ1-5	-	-	TGTGCCAGCAGTTTATACGTTCCGGGTCACGGTCAGCCCCAGCATTTT	CASSLYVPGHGQPQHF
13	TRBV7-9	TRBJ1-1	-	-	TGTGCCAGCAGCACAAAAGGACGCACTGAAGCTTTCTTT	CASSTKGRTEAFF
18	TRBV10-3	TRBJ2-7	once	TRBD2	TGTGCCACAAAGGAGAGGACTAGCGGGAAGGTCCCCTCATACGAGCAGTACTTC	CATKERTSGKVPSYEQYF
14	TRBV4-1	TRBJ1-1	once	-	TGCGCCAGCAGCCAAGTGGGAAGAGGGGCTGAAGCTTTCTTT	CASSQVGRGAEAFF
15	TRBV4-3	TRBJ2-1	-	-	TGCGCCAGCAGCCAAGACAGGGACTCCTACAATGAGCAGTTCTTC	CASSQDRDSYNEQFF
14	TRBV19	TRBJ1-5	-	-	TGTGCCAGTACCCCTTTGTTTGTGGTCCAGCCCCAGCATTTT	CASTPLFVVQPQHF
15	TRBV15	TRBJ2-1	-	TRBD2	TGTGCCACCAGCAGTAGCGGGTCCCTCGACAATGAGCAGTTCTTC	CATSSSGSLDNEQFF
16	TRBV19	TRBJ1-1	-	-	TGTGCCAGTAGTATACCCCTGTGGCAGGAGGATTCTGAAGCTTTCTTT	CASSIPLWQEDSEAFF
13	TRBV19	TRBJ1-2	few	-	TGTGCCAGTAGTACCCCGGGGTTCTATGGCTACACCTTC	CASSTPGFYGYTF
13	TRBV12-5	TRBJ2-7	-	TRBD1	TGTGCTAGTGGTTTGGGACAGGGGAGCGAGCAGTACTTC	CASGLGQGSEQYF
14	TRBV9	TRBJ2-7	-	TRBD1	TGTGCCAGCAGCGTAGGAGTCAGGGGGAACGAGCAGTACTTC	CASSVGVRGNEQYF
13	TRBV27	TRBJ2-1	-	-	TGTGCCAGCAGTATGGGACGGCTCAATGAGCAGTTCTTC	CASSMGRLNEQFF
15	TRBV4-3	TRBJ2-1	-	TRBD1	TGCGCCAGCAGCCTCGGGACAGGGGTCTACAATGAGCAGTTCTTC	CASSLGTGVYNEQFF
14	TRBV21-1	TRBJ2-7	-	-	TGTGCCACCCCAGCGCGGGGGGACTCTGGCGAGCAGTACTTC	CATPARGDSGEQYF
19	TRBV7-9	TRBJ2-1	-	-	TGTGCCAGCAGCCTGGAAGGACACAGCCGGGACTACAGGGACAATGAGCAGTTCTTC	CASSLEGHSRDYRDNEQFF
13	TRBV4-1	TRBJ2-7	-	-	TGCGCCAGCAGCCACGGACAGAACTACGAGCAGTACTTC	CASSHGQNYEQYF
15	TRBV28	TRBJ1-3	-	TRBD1	TGTGCCAGCAGAGAACAGGGGGCGGATGGAAACACCATATATTTT	CASREQGADGNTIYF
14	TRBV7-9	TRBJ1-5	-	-	TGTGCCAGCAGCCCCGGGGGGGTTGGGCAGCCCCAGCATTTT	CASSPGGVGQPQHF